Below are 32 T cell receptor beta chains sequenced from a single sample in a study of blood T cell repertoires in COVID-19. Assay used: immunoSEQ multiplex PCR; TCRdb lists only in-frame clones, some missing. The table has around 120,000 clones, over 80% seen once. Sequenced sample: peripheral blood. These receptor sequences come from a woman in her 70s with acute or convalescent COVID-19.

The chain recombines TRBV28 with TRBJ2-7; 7 bases align to TRBD1. Trimming removed 6 bases from V and 1 base from J; junction bases left unmatched: 6. The length of the CDR3 is 14 residues. Germline CDR1 reads MDHEN; CDR2 reads SYDVKM. This CDR3 is CASRGTARSYEQYF. Here the CDR3 DNA reads TGTGCCAGCAGAGGGACAGCGAGATCCTACGAGCAGTACTTC.

This clone has a single count. This chain joins TRBV30 and TRBJ1-2, with TRBD1 matching over 7 bases. After removal of 3 bases from V and 8 bases from J, the junction contained 12 bases not matched to a gene. Looked up from germline, CDR1 is GTSNPN and CDR2 is SVGIG (reference sequence). CDR3 length: 14 residues. The CDR3 region has the DNA TGTGCCTGGAGGGAAGGGGGCGGGTATTTGGGCTACACCTTC. Its protein product is CAWREGGGYLGYTF.

V and J are TRBV19 and TRBJ1-3; D uncertain. The CDR3 contains 14 residues. The germline gives CDR1 LNHDA, CDR2 SQIVND (reference sequence). Trimming cost V 8 bases and J 0 bases, with 11 bases left between them. This CDR3 is CASAYGNSGNTIYF. The CDR3 DNA reads as TGTGCCAGTGCCTACGGGAACTCTGGAAACACCATATATTTT.

V is TRBV2 and J is TRBJ1-5; possibly TRBD1 for D (5 bases). Trimming took 7 bases from V and 5 from J, leaving 15 bases between them. The CDR3 runs to 14 residues. The germline V gene encodes CDR1 SNHLY and CDR2 FYNNEI. Here the CDR3 reads CASTREGWDQPQHF. For the CDR3, the DNA is TGTGCCAGCACCAGGGAGGGGTGGGATCAGCCCCAGCATTTT. The full variable domain, in which reference TRBV2 and TRBJ1-5 provide the parts outside the CDR3, is EPEVTQTPSHQVTQMGQEVILRCVPISNHLYFYWYRQILGQKVEFLVSFYNNEISEKSEIFDDQFSVERPDGSNFTLKIRSTKLEDSAMYFCASTREGWDQPQHFGDGTRLSIL.

This clone was counted a few times. This rearrangement joins TRBV6-5 to TRBJ2-7; D gene ambiguous. Germline-derived CDR1 and CDR2 are MNHEY and SVGAGI. This CDR3 has 12 amino acids. Between the trimmed V and J ends, which lost 7 bases and 6 bases, there was a span of 13 bases. Here the CDR3 DNA reads TGTGCCAGCACCCGGTTATCACCCGAGCAGTACTTC. Translated, it gives CASTRLSPEQYF.

V is TRBV11-2 and J is TRBJ1-6; TRBD1 matches 8 bases. Losses at the gene ends were 0 bases for V and 9 bases for J; bases not matched to a gene: 4. From germline, CDR1 is SGHAT and CDR2 FQNNGV. The CDR3 totals 15 residues. CDR3 in DNA: TGTGCCAGCAGCTTAGAGGCAGGGGGCAGTTCACCCCTCCACTTT. The encoded protein is CASSLEAGGSSPLHF.

Details on this clone: Compared with germline, one end of the junction differs, possibly owing to a read error. The chain links TRBV7-3 to TRBJ2-2, with 9 positions matching TRBD2. The CDR3 is 16 amino acids. Germline lookup yields CDR1 SGHTA and CDR2 FQGTGA. The CDR3: CASSLTRTSETGELFF. CDR3 DNA: TGTGCCAGCAGCCTAACGAGGACTAGCGAGACCGGGGAGCTGTTTTTT.

This clone was seen only a few times. The rearrangement links TRBV19 to TRBJ1-6; 11 bases are shared with TRBD1. Germline V gene data show CDR1 as LNHDA and CDR2 as SQIVND (reference sequence). J was trimmed by 9 bases and V by 6 bases; bases with no gene match: 7. The CDR3 loop spans 15 amino acids. This CDR3 is CASRGTGGHGSPLHF. DNA for the CDR3: TGTGCCAGTAGGGGGACAGGGGGTCACGGTTCACCCCTCCACTTT.

J is TRBJ1-4 and V is TRBV6-4; D is unclear. V lost 3 bases and J 7 bases, leaving 9 bases between the germline ends. The CDR3 sequence is 13 residues long. The germline V gene encodes CDR1 MRHNA and CDR2 SNTAGT. The CDR3 sequence is CASSEQAGEKLFF. As DNA, the CDR3 is TGTGCCAGCAGTGAGCAGGCCGGTGAAAAACTGTTTTTT.

The J gene is TRBJ1-4, the V gene TRBV5-1; no reliable D call. The V gene's germline CDR1 is SGHRS and CDR2 YFSETQ. Trimming took off 5 bases at V and 5 bases at J, with 10 bases between the two ends. This CDR3 spans 13 amino acids. CDR3 residues: CASRAGFNEKLFF. CDR3 nucleotide sequence: TGCGCCAGCAGGGCGGGGTTCAATGAAAAACTGTTTTTT.

The rearrangement uses TRBV24-1 and TRBJ2-1; the D gene is possibly TRBD2 (5 bases). Between the trimmed V and J ends, which lost 2 bases and 4 bases, there was a span of 23 bases. This CDR3 has 19 amino acids. Per germline, CDR1 KGHDR and CDR2 SFDVKD. The CDR3 region is CATSDSPRTSLVNYNEQFF. The CDR3 DNA is TGTGCCACCAGTGATTCCCCCCGGACTTCTTTGGTGAATTACAATGAGCAGTTCTTC.

The chain is built from TRBV9 and TRBJ1-6, with D possibly matching TRBD1 (6 bases). This CDR3 is 14 amino acids long. Germline CDR1 reads SGDLS; CDR2 reads YYNGEE. The V gene lost 2 bases and the J gene lost 5 bases, with 8 bases spanning the gap. CDR3 protein: CASSVRGNNSPLHF. In DNA form, the CDR3 reads TGTGCCAGCAGCGTCAGGGGTAATAATTCACCCCTCCACTTT.

The chain carries TRBV3-1 (or the pseudogene TRBV3-2) and TRBJ1-1; D not certain. This CDR3 is 13 amino acids long. Trimming cost V 5 bases and J 0 bases, with 7 bases left between them. CDR1 is LGHDT, CDR2 YNNKEL, per germline (reference sequence). CDR3 protein: CASSVSMNTEAFF. The CDR3 region has the DNA TGTGCCAGCAGCGTTTCTATGAACACTGAAGCTTTCTTT.

The chain recombines TRBV6-5 with TRBJ1-1, with unresolved D. V was trimmed by 6 bases and J by 4 bases, leaving 15 bases between them. This CDR3 spans 14 amino acids. Germline V CDR1 and CDR2: MNHEY, SVGAGI. Written as DNA, the CDR3 is TGTGCCAGCAGACGGGGAGGGCCGGTCACTGAAGCTTTCTTT. This translates into CASRRGGPVTEAFF.

The chain carries TRBV4-1 and TRBJ2-5, with 8 positions matching TRBD2. CDR1 is MGHRA, CDR2 YSYEKL, per germline. V gave up 0 bases and J gave up 4 bases; unmatched junction bases: 7. This CDR3 has 16 amino acids. This CDR3 reads CASSQDLTGGVETQYF. DNA for the CDR3: TGCGCCAGCAGCCAAGATCTAACCGGGGGGGTAGAGACCCAGTACTTC.

In DNA form, the CDR3 reads TGTGCCAGCAGCCACTGGACAGAATCTAACACTGAAGCTTTCTTT. This gives the protein CASSHWTESNTEAFF. The J gene is TRBJ1-1, the V gene TRBV3-1 (or the pseudogene TRBV3-2), with D perhaps matching TRBD1 (6 bases). V shed 3 bases and J shed 2 bases, with 13 bases lying between them. Germline CDR1 reads LGHDT; CDR2 reads YNNKEL (reference sequence). The CDR3 is 15 amino acids.

V gene TRBV5-1 combines with J gene TRBJ1-3, with D possibly TRBD1 on 6 matching bases. CDR3 length: 15 residues. The germline V gene encodes CDR1 SGHRS and CDR2 YFSETQ. V was cut by 4 bases and J by 0 bases, with 11 bases left in between. This chain's CDR3 is CASSITGNSGNTIYF. The CDR3 bases are TGCGCCAGCAGCATCACAGGGAACTCTGGAAACACCATATATTTT.

This chain links TRBV25-1 with TRBJ2-1; perhaps TRBD1 as D (5 bases). Between the trimmed V and J ends, which lost 2 bases and 7 bases, there was a span of 12 bases. Germline V lookup: CDR1 MGHDK, CDR2 SYGVNS. The CDR3 runs 14 residues. CDR3 sequence reads: CASSEQGVGNEQFF. The CDR3 DNA follows: TGTGCCAGCAGTGAACAGGGTGTTGGAAATGAGCAGTTCTTC. Variable domain in full (rest from reference TRBV25-1 and TRBJ2-1): EADIYQTPRYLVIGTGKKITLECSQTMGHDKMYWYQQDPGMELHLIHYSYGVNSTEKGDLSSESTVSRIRTEHFPLTLESARPSHTSQYLCASSEQGVGNEQFFGPGTRLTVL.

The chain recombines TRBV18 with TRBJ1-5, with no clear D. Germline V lookup: CDR1 KGHSH, CDR2 LQKENI. This CDR3 is 16 amino acids long. The germline V and J ends were trimmed by 1 base and 0 bases, with 10 bases remaining between them. The CDR3 sequence is CASSPQPPASNQPQHF. For the CDR3, the DNA is TGTGCCAGCTCACCACAGCCACCCGCTAGCAATCAGCCCCAGCATTTT.

The chain combines TRBV4-2 with TRBJ2-1; TRBD2 is a possible D gene (6 bases). V gave up 1 base and J gave up 8 bases, with 18 bases separating them. This CDR3 has 16 residues. Germline V gene sequence: CDR1 LGHNA, CDR2 YNFKEQ. DNA of the CDR3: TGTGCCAGCAGCCAAGTAGGATCGGGGGTATCGTATGAGCAGTTCTTC. Protein: CASSQVGSGVSYEQFF.

The chain couples TRBV3-1 (or the pseudogene TRBV3-2) to TRBJ1-2; TRBD1 matches at 7 bases. CDR1 is LGHDT, CDR2 YNNKEL, per germline (reference sequence). This CDR3 comprises 12 residues. The junction had 4 bases not matched to a gene; V was cut back by 4 bases and J by 8 bases. CDR3 DNA: TGTGCCAGCAGCCTCCGGGACAGCGGCTACACCTTC. This gives the protein CASSLRDSGYTF.

A single count supports this clone. This chain connects TRBV7-3 to TRBJ2-1, with 9 positions matching TRBD2. This CDR3 contains 11 residues. V was clipped by 4 bases and J by 13 bases; unmatched bases: 2. Per germline, CDR1 SGHTA and CDR2 FQGTGA. The CDR3 DNA follows: TGTGCCAGCAGCTCGGGACTAGCCCAGTTCTTC. This gives the protein CASSSGLAQFF.

On this clone itself: Other DNA sequences of this sample code for an identical CDR3. The chain recombines TRBV2 with TRBJ1-5, with 8 bases fitting TRBD1. The CDR3 runs to 14 residues. Trimming at V came to 1 base and at J to 4 bases, leaving 0 bases not matched to a gene. Germline-derived CDR1 and CDR2 are SNHLY and FYNNEI. The CDR3 loop is CASSEGQGNQPQHF. CDR3 nucleotides: TGTGCCAGCAGTGAAGGACAGGGGAATCAGCCCCAGCATTTT.

The chain is built from TRBV18 and TRBJ1-5, with D perhaps matching TRBD1 (6 bases). The CDR3 covers 15 residues. Germline lookup yields CDR1 KGHSH and CDR2 LQKENI. V was cut by 3 bases and J by 2 bases, with 11 bases left in between. This chain's CDR3 is CASSPTGSGNQPQHF. The CDR3 coding sequence is TGTGCCAGCTCACCCACAGGGTCGGGCAATCAGCCCCAGCATTTT.

This chain joins TRBV5-4 and TRBJ1-4; 9 bases are a match to TRBD1. V lost 3 bases, J lost 7 bases, and 4 bases stayed unmatched. Germline V gene data show CDR1 as SGHNT and CDR2 as YYREEE (reference sequence). This CDR3 spans 14 amino acids. The CDR3 region is CASSSGTGFEKLFF. The DNA for the CDR3 is TGTGCCAGCAGCTCCGGGACAGGGTTTGAAAAACTGTTTTTT.

The CDR3 loop reads CASYRTGGYGYTF. CDR3 DNA: TGTGCCAGCTACAGGACAGGAGGGTATGGCTACACCTTC. The chain recombines TRBV6-4 with TRBJ1-2, with 7 bases that match TRBD1. The ends lost 8 bases at V and 5 bases at J; junction bases unmatched: 8. In germline, CDR1 is MRHNA, CDR2 SNTAGT. The CDR3 totals 13 residues.

This clone came up once. This chain joins TRBV13 and TRBJ1-2; D is perhaps TRBD1 (6 bases). The CDR3 length is 15 residues. Germline V gene lookup returns CDR1 PRHDT and CDR2 FYEKMQ (reference sequence). V was clipped by 0 bases and J by 8 bases, with 16 bases between them. CDR3 region: CASSLGNGGAEGYTF. The CDR3 coding sequence is TGTGCCAGCAGCTTAGGCAATGGGGGCGCGGAGGGCTACACCTTC.

The J gene is TRBJ1-2, the V gene TRBV3-1 (or the pseudogene TRBV3-2); TRBD1 aligns across 8 bases. The CDR3 covers 15 residues. The ends lost 1 base at V and 5 bases at J; junction bases unmatched: 6. CDR1 LGHDT and CDR2 YNNKEL come from the germline V gene (reference sequence). In DNA form, the CDR3 reads TGTGCCAGCAGCCAAGCAAGCGGACAGGGATATGGCTACACCTTC. This sequence encodes CASSQASGQGYGYTF.

This sequence joins TRBV5-1 and TRBJ2-1; 7 nucleotides match TRBD2. CDR3 length: 14 residues. Germline V gene sequence: CDR1 SGHRS, CDR2 YFSETQ. V gave up 7 bases and J gave up 8 bases; unmatched junction bases: 12. The CDR3 nucleotides read TGCGCCAGCGCCGGACTAGAAACCGCCGATGAGCAGTTCTTC. This gives the protein CASAGLETADEQFF. Full variable domain (missing parts from reference TRBV5-1 and TRBJ2-1): KAGVTQTPRYLIKTRGQQVTLSCSPISGHRSVSWYQQTPGQGLQFLFEYFSETQRNKGNFPGRFSGRQFSNSRSEMNVSTLELGDSALYLCASAGLETADEQFFGPGTRLTVL.

V gene TRBV14 combines with J gene TRBJ2-1; perhaps TRBD1 as D (6 bases). Germline V lookup: CDR1 SGHDN, CDR2 FVKESK. The CDR3 is 12 amino acids. Trimming cost V 4 bases and J 11 bases, with 12 bases left between them. The DNA of the CDR3 is TGTGCCAGCAGCCTGGGGGCTAATAAGCAGTTCTTC. This translates into CASSLGANKQFF.

This chain connects TRBV30 to TRBJ2-2; D is uncertain. There are 13 residues in the CDR3. Germline V gene lookup returns CDR1 GTSNPN and CDR2 SVGIG (reference sequence). The germline V and J ends were trimmed by 3 bases and 5 bases, with 10 bases remaining between them. The CDR3: CAWSILRTGELFF. CDR3 sequence (DNA): TGTGCCTGGAGCATACTTAGAACCGGGGAGCTGTTTTTT.

V and J are TRBV6-5 and TRBJ1-5, with D hard to call. Germline CDR1 reads MNHEY; CDR2 reads SVGAGI. V lost 2 bases to trimming and J lost 4 bases, with 6 bases between them. CDR3 length equals 13 residues. The CDR3 DNA follows: TGTGCCAGCAGTTACGGGGAGAATCAGCCCCAGCATTTT. Translated: CASSYGENQPQHF.